A selection of T cell receptor beta chains follows, all from one sample in a study of T cell responses to AZD1222 COVID-19 vaccine. The method was immunoSEQ multiplex PCR; TCRdb's version includes in-frame clones alone and lacks a portion of them. Here the sample spans 150,000 or so clones, 90% being singletons. The sequences come from peripheral blood, collected on day 0 of AZD1222 vaccination. Every receptor here comes from an adult in good health. CDR3s include the opening cysteine and the closing phenylalanine or tryptophan. A D gene is named only where the DNA matches it firmly. A row's size may be missing; if present it is once, few, many or a size class.

J gene: TRBJ1-2
D gene: .
V gene: TRBV28
clone size: .
CDR3 protein: CASGRGTPANYGYTF
CDR3 DNA: TGTGCCAGCGGCCGCGGGACCCCGGCTAACTATGGCTACACCTTC

J gene: TRBJ2-7
D gene: .
V gene: TRBV27
clone size: few
CDR3 protein: CASRAWGRYEQYF
CDR3 DNA: TGTGCCAGCAGAGCGTGGGGCCGATACGAGCAGTACTTC

J gene: TRBJ2-5
D gene: .
V gene: TRBV7-2
clone size: .
CDR3 protein: CASSLGAETQYF
CDR3 DNA: TGTGCCAGCAGCTTAGGTGCAGAGACCCAGTACTTC

J gene: TRBJ2-7
D gene: TRBD2
V gene: TRBV7-6
clone size: .
CDR3 protein: CASSLAPGLGRYEQYF
CDR3 DNA: TGTGCCAGCAGCTTAGCACCGGGACTAGGGAGATACGAGCAGTACTTC

J gene: TRBJ1-2
D gene: .
V gene: TRBV7-8
clone size: .
CDR3 protein: CASSFPWTQAGNYGYTF
CDR3 DNA: TGTGCCAGCAGCTTCCCGTGGACCCAGGCGGGAAACTATGGCTACACCTTC

J gene: TRBJ1-4
D gene: .
V gene: TRBV4-1
clone size: .
CDR3 protein: CASSQLVQGPGKLFF
CDR3 DNA: TGCGCCAGCAGCCAATTAGTTCAGGGTCCTGGAAAACTGTTTTTT

J gene: TRBJ2-2
D gene: .
V gene: TRBV6-5
clone size: .
CDR3 protein: CASSYSTGELFF
CDR3 DNA: TGTGCCAGCAGTTACTCTACCGGGGAGCTGTTTTTT

J gene: TRBJ2-1
D gene: TRBD2
V gene: TRBV6-5
clone size: .
CDR3 protein: CASSYSTSGINNEQFF
CDR3 DNA: TGTGCCAGCAGTTACTCGACTAGCGGGATAAACAATGAGCAGTTCTTC

J gene: TRBJ2-3
D gene: .
V gene: TRBV5-4
clone size: few
CDR3 protein: CASSGGLVTDTQYF
CDR3 DNA: TGTGCCAGCAGCGGCGGCCTAGTCACAGATACGCAGTATTTT

J gene: TRBJ2-7
D gene: TRBD1
V gene: TRBV28
clone size: few
CDR3 protein: CASSQRDREVGDLYEQYF
CDR3 DNA: TGTGCCAGCAGTCAACGGGACAGGGAGGTGGGGGATCTCTACGAGCAGTACTTC

J gene: TRBJ1-4
D gene: .
V gene: TRBV4-3
clone size: .
CDR3 protein: CASSQDWGAHEKLFF
CDR3 DNA: TGCGCCAGCAGCCAAGATTGGGGGGCGCATGAAAAACTGTTTTTT

J gene: TRBJ2-7
D gene: .
V gene: TRBV5-8
clone size: .
CDR3 protein: CASSLVRDTYEQYF
CDR3 DNA: TGTGCCAGCAGCTTGGTTCGGGATACCTACGAGCAGTACTTC

J gene: TRBJ2-6
D gene: .
V gene: TRBV15
clone size: .
CDR3 protein: CATSPTSGQANSGANVLTF
CDR3 DNA: TGTGCCACCAGCCCCACCTCGGGCCAGGCAAACTCTGGGGCCAACGTCCTGACTTTC

J gene: TRBJ1-6
D gene: .
V gene: TRBV15
clone size: .
CDR3 protein: CATSREGNSPLHF
CDR3 DNA: TGTGCCACCAGCAGAGAGGGCAATTCACCCCTCCACTTT

J gene: TRBJ1-5
D gene: .
V gene: TRBV28
clone size: .
CDR3 protein: CASSYQQYINQPQHF
CDR3 DNA: TGTGCCAGCAGTTACCAACAATACATCAATCAGCCCCAGCATTTT

J gene: TRBJ2-7
D gene: .
V gene: TRBV12-3/TRBV12-4
clone size: few
CDR3 protein: CASNRDTSYEQYF
CDR3 DNA: TGTGCCAGCAACCGGGACACCTCCTACGAGCAGTACTTC

J gene: TRBJ1-3
D gene: .
V gene: TRBV28
clone size: once
CDR3 protein: CASRLGGGSGNTIYF
CDR3 DNA: TGTGCCAGCAGACTAGGCGGAGGCTCTGGAAACACCATATATTTT

J gene: TRBJ1-3
D gene: .
V gene: TRBV28
clone size: .
CDR3 protein: CASGAERGSGNTIYF
CDR3 DNA: TGTGCCAGCGGGGCAGAAAGGGGATCTGGAAACACCATATATTTT

J gene: TRBJ2-1
D gene: .
V gene: TRBV5-4
clone size: .
CDR3 protein: CASSSTGTEQFF
CDR3 DNA: TGTGCCAGCAGCTCCACAGGGACTGAGCAGTTCTTC

J gene: TRBJ1-6
D gene: TRBD1
V gene: TRBV14
clone size: .
CDR3 protein: CASSGGTGVSPLHF
CDR3 DNA: TGTGCCAGCAGCGGAGGGACAGGGGTCTCACCCCTCCACTTT

J gene: TRBJ2-1
D gene: .
V gene: TRBV7-2
clone size: .
CDR3 protein: CASSLARRSEQFF
CDR3 DNA: TGTGCCAGCAGCTTAGCTCGGCGGAGTGAGCAGTTCTTC

J gene: TRBJ2-7
D gene: .
V gene: TRBV19
clone size: .
CDR3 protein: CASSISRGAYEQYF
CDR3 DNA: TGTGCCAGTAGTATCTCTCGGGGCGCCTACGAGCAGTACTTC

J gene: TRBJ2-1
D gene: TRBD1
V gene: TRBV5-1
clone size: .
CDR3 protein: CASILGTGLGYNEQFF
CDR3 DNA: TGCGCCAGCATCCTTGGGACAGGGCTTGGGTACAATGAGCAGTTCTTC

J gene: TRBJ1-2
D gene: TRBD1
V gene: TRBV28
clone size: .
CDR3 protein: CASSVRQGAYGYTF
CDR3 DNA: TGTGCCAGCAGTGTCCGACAGGGGGCGTATGGCTACACCTTC

J gene: TRBJ2-2
D gene: .
V gene: TRBV7-8
clone size: .
CDR3 protein: CASSLIFLNLPGELFF
CDR3 DNA: TGTGCCAGCAGCTTAATTTTCCTAAACCTCCCCGGGGAGCTGTTTTTT